The source of this TCR beta chain is a study of blood T cells in healthy people across ages. Findings of the study overall: Diversity figures based on one million T cells were deemed too low.

At least 7 million PBMCs were isolated per sample. Primed by a sample-barcoded 5' primer and a J-beta primer mix, a second PCR proceeded for 7 to 11 cycles. TCRdb ran MiXCR on the 5' RACE reads and lists one entry per CDR3 protein. The sample consists of more than 650,000 distinct CDR3 sequences, 53% of them appearing once. In regard to this clonotype: Its antigen remains unknown.

Trimming shortened V by 3 bases and J by 1 base, and 12 bases separated the two germline ends. Germline V gene sequence: CDR1 SNHLY, CDR2 FYNNEI. The CDR3 runs to 16 residues. This TCR came from an elderly man in good health. This chain links TRBV2 with TRBJ2-2; no reliable D call. The source material was blood. CDR3 DNA sequence: TGTGCCAGCAGTGACTCTGGTCTCCGGAACACCGGGGAGCTGTTTTTT. Translation: CASSDSGLRNTGELFF.